Presented here are 4 T cell receptor beta chains from one specimen sequenced in a study of T cell changes during pregnancy in multiple sclerosis. Profiling relied on immunoSEQ multiplex PCR, and the TCRdb table lists in-frame clones only, not all of them. The sample holds 30,000 to 45,000 clones, around nine tenths seen once. The sequencing used CD8+ T cells from peripheral blood mononuclear cells, collected in the third trimester of pregnancy. The receptors come from a female donor with multiple sclerosis, enrolled in a pregnancy study.

The chain joins TRBV11-2 to TRBJ1-2, with D maybe TRBD1 (6 bases). Trimming left V 6 bases short and J 4 bases short, with 18 bases between. The CDR3 covers 15 residues. The germline gives CDR1 SGHAT, CDR2 FQNNGV. CDR3: CASRSGTSFTYGYTF. The CDR3 coding sequence is TGTGCCAGCAGGTCCGGGACATCTTTCACCTATGGCTACACCTTC.

The rearrangement joins TRBV27 to TRBJ2-5; 15 positions match TRBD2. The V segment lost 5 bases and the J segment 5 bases; nucleotides outside the gene matches: 3. Germline loops: CDR1 MNHEY, CDR2 SMNVEV (reference sequence). The CDR3 covers 15 residues. The CDR3 sequence: CASSTGTSGRETQYF. The CDR3 DNA sequence: TGTGCCAGCAGTACAGGGACTAGCGGGAGGGAGACCCAGTACTTC.

The chain couples TRBV6-1 to TRBJ1-5; 7 bases align to TRBD1. V shed 6 bases, J shed 0 bases, and the junction held 8 bases outside the gene matches. The germline gives CDR1 MNHNS, CDR2 SASEGT. This CDR3 has 16 amino acids. CDR3 sequence: CASRETGVYSNQPQHF. CDR3 in DNA: TGTGCCAGCAGGGAAACAGGGGTTTATAGCAATCAGCCCCAGCATTTT.

This rearrangement joins TRBV2 to TRBJ2-5, with TRBD2 matching 8 bases. This CDR3 is 16 amino acids long. Germline V lookup: CDR1 SNHLY, CDR2 FYNNEI. J gave up 4 bases and V 8 bases, and 15 bases lay outside the gene matches. CDR3 in amino acids: CASYSDSGSSRETQYF. CDR3 coding DNA: TGTGCCAGCTATTCGGACAGCGGGAGTAGTAGAGAGACCCAGTACTTC.